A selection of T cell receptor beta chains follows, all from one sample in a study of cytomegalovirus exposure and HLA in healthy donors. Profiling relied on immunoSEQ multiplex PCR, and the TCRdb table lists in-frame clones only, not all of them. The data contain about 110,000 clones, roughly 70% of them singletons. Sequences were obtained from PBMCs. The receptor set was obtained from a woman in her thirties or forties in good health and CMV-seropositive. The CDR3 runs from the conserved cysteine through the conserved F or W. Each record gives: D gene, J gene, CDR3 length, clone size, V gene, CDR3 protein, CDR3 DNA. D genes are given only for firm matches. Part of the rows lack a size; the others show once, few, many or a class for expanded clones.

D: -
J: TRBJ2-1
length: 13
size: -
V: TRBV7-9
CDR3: CASSLLALDEQFF
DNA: TGTGCCAGCAGCTTATTGGCCCTCGATGAGCAGTTCTTC

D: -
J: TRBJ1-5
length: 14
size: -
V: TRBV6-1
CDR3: CASINWGVNQPQHF
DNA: TGTGCCAGCATAAATTGGGGAGTTAATCAGCCCCAGCATTTT

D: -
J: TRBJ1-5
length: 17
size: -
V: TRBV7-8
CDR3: CASSSIMRGEGNQPQHF
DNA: TGTGCCAGCAGCTCAATTATGAGAGGGGAGGGCAATCAGCCCCAGCATTTT

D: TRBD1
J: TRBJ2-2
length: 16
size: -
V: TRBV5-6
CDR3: CASSWDRRDNTGELFF
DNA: TGTGCCAGCAGCTGGGACAGGAGGGACAACACCGGGGAGCTGTTTTTT

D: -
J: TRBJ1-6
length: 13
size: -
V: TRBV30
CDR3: CAWSVEHNSPLHF
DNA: TGTGCCTGGAGTGTAGAGCATAATTCACCCCTCCACTTT

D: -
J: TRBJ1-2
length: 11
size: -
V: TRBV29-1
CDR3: CSVGTATFNTF
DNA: TGCAGCGTTGGGACAGCGACCTTTAACACCTTC

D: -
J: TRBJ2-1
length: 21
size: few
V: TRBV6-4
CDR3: CASSDISGTHRLKTRGNEQFF
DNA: TGTGCCAGCAGTGACATCAGCGGGACACACCGATTGAAGACTAGAGGCAATGAGCAGTTCTTC

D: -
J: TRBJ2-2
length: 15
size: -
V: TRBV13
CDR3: CATSPRGTSTGELFF
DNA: TGTGCCACCAGCCCACGGGGGACGTCCACCGGGGAGCTGTTTTTT

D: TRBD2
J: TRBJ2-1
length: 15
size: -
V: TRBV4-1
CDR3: CASSQVGGGSSKQFF
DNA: TGCGCCAGCAGCCAAGTCGGCGGGGGGAGCAGTAAGCAGTTCTTC

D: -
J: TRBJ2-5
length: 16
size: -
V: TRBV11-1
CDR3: CASSFYRGILQETQYF
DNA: TGTGCCAGCAGCTTTTATAGGGGGATCCTTCAAGAGACCCAGTACTTC

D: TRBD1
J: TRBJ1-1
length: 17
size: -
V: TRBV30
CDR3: CAWSVRTGWVMNTEAFF
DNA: TGTGCCTGGAGTGTACGGACAGGGTGGGTCATGAACACTGAAGCTTTCTTT

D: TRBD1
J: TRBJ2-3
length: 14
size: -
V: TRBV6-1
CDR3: CASTWTGSTDTQYF
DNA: TGTGCCAGCACCTGGACAGGTAGCACAGATACGCAGTATTTT

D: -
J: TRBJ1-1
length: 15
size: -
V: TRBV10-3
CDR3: CAISPGQGQNTEAFF
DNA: TGTGCCATCAGTCCCGGGCAGGGACAGAACACTGAAGCTTTCTTT

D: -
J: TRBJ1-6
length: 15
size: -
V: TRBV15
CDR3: CATRAAGGVNSPLHF
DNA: TGTGCCACCAGAGCAGCGGGGGGGGTAAATTCACCCCTCCACTTT

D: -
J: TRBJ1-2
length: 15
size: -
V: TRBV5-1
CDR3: CASSLGGGMNYGYTF
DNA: TGCGCCAGCAGCTTGGGAGGAGGGATGAACTATGGCTACACCTTC

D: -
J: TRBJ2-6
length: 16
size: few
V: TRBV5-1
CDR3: CASSPRGSSGANVLTF
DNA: TGCGCCAGCAGCCCACGAGGGAGCTCTGGGGCCAACGTCCTGACTTTC

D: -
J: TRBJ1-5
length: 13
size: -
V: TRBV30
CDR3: CAWSLSRNQPQHF
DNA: TGTGCCTGGAGTCTTAGTCGCAATCAGCCCCAGCATTTT

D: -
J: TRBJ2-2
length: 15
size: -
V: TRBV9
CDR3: CASSVAGGNTGELLF
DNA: -

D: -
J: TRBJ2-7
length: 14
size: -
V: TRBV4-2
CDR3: CASSPDTRSYEQYF
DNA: TGTGCCAGCAGCCCCGACACGCGCTCCTACGAGCAGTACTTC

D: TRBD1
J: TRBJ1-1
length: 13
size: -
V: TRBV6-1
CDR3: CASSQLGQPGAFF
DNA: TGTGCCAGCAGCCAACTGGGACAGCCTGGAGCTTTCTTT

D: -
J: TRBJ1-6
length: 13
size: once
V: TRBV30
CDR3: CAWSASGNSPLHF
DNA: TGTGCCTGGAGTGCATCAGGAAATTCACCCCTCCACTTT

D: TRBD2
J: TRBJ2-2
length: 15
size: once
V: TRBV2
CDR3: CASSELAGITGELFF
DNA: TGTGCCAGCAGTGAACTAGCGGGGATCACCGGGGAGCTGTTTTTT

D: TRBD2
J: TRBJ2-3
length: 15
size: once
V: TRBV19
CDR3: CASSIGGGATNTQYF
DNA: TGTGCCAGTAGTATCGGGGGGGGAGCGACGAATACGCAGTATTTT

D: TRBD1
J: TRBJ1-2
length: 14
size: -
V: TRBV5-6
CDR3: CASRLTGESYGYTF
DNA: TGTGCCAGCAGGTTAACAGGGGAATCCTATGGCTACACCTTC

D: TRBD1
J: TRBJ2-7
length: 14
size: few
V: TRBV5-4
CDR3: CASSLGTGYYEQYF
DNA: TGTGCCAGCAGCTTGGGGACAGGGTACTACGAGCAGTACTTC

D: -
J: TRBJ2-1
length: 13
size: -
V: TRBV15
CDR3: CATSRDLLHEQFF
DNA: TGTGCCACCAGCAGAGATCTACTGCATGAGCAGTTCTTC

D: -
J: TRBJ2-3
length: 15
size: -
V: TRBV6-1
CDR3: CASSEDGTSTDTQYF
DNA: TGTGCCAGCAGTGAAGACGGTACTAGCACAGATACGCAGTATTTT

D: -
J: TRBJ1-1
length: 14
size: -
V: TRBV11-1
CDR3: CASSLWGVNTEAFF
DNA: TGTGCCAGCAGCTTATGGGGAGTGAACACTGAAGCTTTCTTT

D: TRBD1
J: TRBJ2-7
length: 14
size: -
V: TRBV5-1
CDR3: CASNLGTGSYEQYF
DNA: TGCGCCAGCAATCTGGGGACAGGGTCCTACGAGCAGTACTTC

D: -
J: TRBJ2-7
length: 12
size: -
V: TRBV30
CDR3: CAWSVTGPEQYF
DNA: TGTGCCTGGAGTGTTACAGGGCCCGAGCAGTACTTC

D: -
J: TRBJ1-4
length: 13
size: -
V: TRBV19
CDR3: CASRSTVSEKLFF
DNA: TGTGCCAGCCGAAGTACAGTTTCTGAAAAACTGTTTTTT

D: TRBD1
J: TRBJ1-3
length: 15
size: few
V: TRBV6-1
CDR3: CASSEIGTGVDTIYF
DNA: TGTGCCAGCAGTGAAATCGGGACAGGGGTAGACACCATATATTTT

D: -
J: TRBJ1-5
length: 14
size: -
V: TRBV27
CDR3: CASSMDGDIQPQHF
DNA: TGTGCCAGCAGTATGGACGGGGATATTCAGCCCCAGCATTTT

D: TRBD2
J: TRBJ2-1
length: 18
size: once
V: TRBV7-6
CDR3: CASSPSVGTSAGGNEQFF
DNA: TGTGCCAGCAGCCCCTCAGTCGGGACTAGCGCCGGGGGGAATGAGCAGTTCTTC

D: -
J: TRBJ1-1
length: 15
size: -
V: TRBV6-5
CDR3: CASTSDVERTFLGDF
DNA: TGTGCCAGCACCAGTGATGTTGAAAGAACCTTTTTAGGGGACTTT

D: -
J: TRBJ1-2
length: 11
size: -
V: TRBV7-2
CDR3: CATGDGYGYTF
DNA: TGTGCCACCGGTGATGGCTATGGCTACACCTTC

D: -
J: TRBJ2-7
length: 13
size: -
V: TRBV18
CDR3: CASSPQEAYEQYF
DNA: TGTGCCAGCTCACCCCAGGAGGCATACGAGCAGTACTTC

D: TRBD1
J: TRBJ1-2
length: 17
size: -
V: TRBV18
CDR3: CASSPWLDRDNNYGYTF
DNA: TGTGCCAGCTCACCATGGCTGGACAGGGACAATAACTATGGCTACACCTTC

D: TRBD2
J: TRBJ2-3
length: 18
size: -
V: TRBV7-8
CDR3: CASSSTSGGGLSTDTQYF
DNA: TGTGCCAGCAGCTCGACTAGCGGGGGGGGGTTGAGCACAGATACGCAGTATTTT

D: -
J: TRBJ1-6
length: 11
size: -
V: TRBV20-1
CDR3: CSARLNSPLHF
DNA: TGCAGTGCTAGACTTAATTCACCCCTCCACTTT

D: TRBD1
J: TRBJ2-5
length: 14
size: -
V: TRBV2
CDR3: CASRRDRNQETQYF
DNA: TGTGCCAGCAGGAGGGACAGGAACCAAGAGACCCAGTACTTC

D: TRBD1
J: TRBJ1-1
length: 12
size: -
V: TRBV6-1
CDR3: CANGQETTEAFF
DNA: TGTGCCAACGGACAGGAGACCACTGAAGCTTTCTTT

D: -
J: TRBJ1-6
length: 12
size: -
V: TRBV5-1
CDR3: CASTGGRSPLHF
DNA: TGCGCCAGCACGGGGGGCCGGTCACCCCTCCACTTT

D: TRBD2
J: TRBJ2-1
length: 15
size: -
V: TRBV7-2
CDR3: CASSLVGGSYNEQFF
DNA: TGTGCCAGCAGCTTAGTGGGGGGGTCCTACAATGAGCAGTTCTTC

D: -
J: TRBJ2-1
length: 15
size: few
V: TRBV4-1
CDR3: CASSQAQGAINEQFF
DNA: TGCGCCAGCAGCCAAGCCCAAGGGGCAATCAATGAGCAGTTCTTC

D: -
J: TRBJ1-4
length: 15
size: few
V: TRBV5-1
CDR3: CASSLESGSGEKLFF
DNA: TGCGCCAGCAGCTTGGAGTCCGGGTCTGGGGAAAAACTGTTTTTT

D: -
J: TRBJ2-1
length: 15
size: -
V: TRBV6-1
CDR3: CASSGTVNSYNEQFF
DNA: TGTGCCAGCAGTGGGACAGTCAACTCCTACAATGAGCAGTTCTTC

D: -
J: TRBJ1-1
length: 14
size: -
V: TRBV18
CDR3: CASSPEARSTEAFF
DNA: TGTGCCAGCTCACCGGAAGCTCGGAGCACTGAAGCTTTCTTT

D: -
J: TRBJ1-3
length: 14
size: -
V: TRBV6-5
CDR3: CASSYSISQDTIYF
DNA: TGTGCCAGCAGTTACTCGATATCCCAGGACACCATATATTTT

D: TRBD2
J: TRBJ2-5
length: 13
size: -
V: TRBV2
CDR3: CASSFGLEETQYF
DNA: TGTGCCAGCAGTTTTGGACTAGAGGAGACCCAGTACTTC

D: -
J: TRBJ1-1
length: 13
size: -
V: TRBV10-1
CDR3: CASSENQASVAFF
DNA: TGCGCCAGCAGTGAGAACCAGGCGTCCGTAGCTTTCTTT

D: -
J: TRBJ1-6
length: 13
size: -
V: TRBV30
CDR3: CAWSVIENSPLHF
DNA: TGTGCCTGGAGTGTCATTGAGAATTCACCCCTCCACTTT

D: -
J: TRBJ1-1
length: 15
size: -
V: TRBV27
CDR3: CASSPPHGGNTEAFF
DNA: TGTGCCAGCAGTCCCCCCCACGGAGGGAACACTGAAGCTTTCTTT

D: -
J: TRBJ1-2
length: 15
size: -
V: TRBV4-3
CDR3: CASSQDRGLNYGYTF
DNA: TGCGCCAGCAGCCAAGATCGTGGGCTTAACTATGGCTACACCTTC

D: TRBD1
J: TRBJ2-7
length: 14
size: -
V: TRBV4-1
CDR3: CASSQDHRGDEQYF
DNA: TGCGCCAGCAGCCAAGACCACAGGGGGGACGAGCAGTACTTC

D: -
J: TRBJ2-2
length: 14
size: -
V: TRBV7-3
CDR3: CASRPTGFGGELFF
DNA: TGTGCCAGCAGACCAACCGGGTTCGGCGGGGAGCTGTTTTTT

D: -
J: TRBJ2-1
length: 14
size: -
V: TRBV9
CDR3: CASSGSHSGFEQFF
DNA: TGTGCCAGCAGCGGGAGCCACTCAGGGTTCGAGCAGTTCTTC